These 17 T cell receptor beta chains were sequenced from one sample in a study of CD8+CD57+ T cells in acquired aplastic anemia. For sequencing, patients were chosen who had shown expansion of CD8+CD57+ cells by flow cytometry. Profiles of TCR beta VDJ and CDR3 were generated from a genomic DNA template. TCRdb called the reads again in MiXCR, with one record for every CDR3 protein. The table has a few hundred thousand distinct CDR3 sequences, under 60% seen once. Sequencing input: sorted CD4+, CD8+, or CD8+CD57+ T cells (not recorded which) from PBMCs. The receptors stem from a human donor with aplastic anemia.

The CDR3 loop reads CASRSQGQETQYF. Written as DNA, the CDR3 is TGCGCCAGCAGAAGCCAGGGGCAAGAGACCCAGTACTTC. This sequence joins TRBV5-1 and TRBJ2-5; TRBD1 is a possible D gene (6 bases). The V end was cut by 5 bases, the J end by 2 bases, with 10 bases between. Per the germline V gene, CDR1 is SGHRS and CDR2 is YFSETQ. The CDR3 is 13 amino acids.

The chain is built from TRBV7-3 and TRBJ1-6; D uncertain. The V gene's germline CDR1 is SGHTA and CDR2 FQGTGA. The CDR3 runs to 14 residues. The V end lost 2 bases, the J end lost 6 bases, and 8 bases lay between the germline ends. CDR3 DNA sequence: TGTGCCAGCAGCTTAGCGACGGTTAATTCACCCCTCCACTTT. It yields the protein CASSLATVNSPLHF.

This clonotype came up once. Its ends do not fully match the called genes, so a read error is possible. The gene calls are TRBV7-2 and TRBJ2-3, with TRBD1 as a possible D gene (5 bases). The CDR3 has 13 amino acids. Per germline, CDR1 SGHTA and CDR2 FQGNSA. CDR3 sequence (DNA): TGTGACAGCAGCTTTGACAGAGCATATACGCAGTATTTT. It encodes CDSSFDRAYTQYF.

V and J are TRBV7-9 and TRBJ2-7; 9 bases line up with TRBD1. Trimming at V came to 5 bases and at J to 5 bases, leaving 10 bases not matched to a gene. Germline CDR1 is SEHNR and CDR2 is FQNEAQ (reference sequence). The CDR3 is made up of 15 amino acids. In nucleotides, the CDR3 is TGTGCCAGCAGCAGGACCGGGACAGGGTCACACGAGCAGTACTTC. Translating gives CASSRTGTGSHEQYF.

As for this clonotype: It may be a read error: a sequence one base away is much more abundant. The CDR3 sequence is CASSFSAPEANVLTF. The CDR3 nucleotides read TGTGCCAGCAGCTTTTCGGCGCCCGAGGCCAACGTCCTGACTTTC. The J gene is TRBJ2-6, the V gene TRBV3-1; D ambiguous. V shed 5 bases and J shed 6 bases, with 14 bases lying between them. The CDR3 has 15 residues. From germline, CDR1 is LGHDT and CDR2 YNNKEL (reference sequence).

The V call is TRBV10-3, the J call TRBJ1-3; TRBD1 might be the D (5 bases). Trimming removed 6 bases from V and 8 bases from J, with 14 bases in between. In germline, CDR1 is ENHRY, CDR2 SYGVKD. This CDR3 has 13 amino acids. CDR3 DNA sequence: TGTGCCATCAGGGGACTAGCGGGTGACACCATATATTTT. Protein: CAIRGLAGDTIYF.

This clonotype was counted many times. J is TRBJ2-5 and V is TRBV3-1, with D unresolved. The V gene lost 2 bases and the J gene lost 7 bases, with 11 bases spanning the gap. The germline V gene has CDR1 LGHDT and CDR2 YNNKEL (reference sequence). The CDR3 loop spans 13 amino acids. This CDR3 reads CASSQPQPATQYF. CDR3 in DNA: TGTGCCAGCAGCCAACCCCAACCGGCGACCCAGTACTTC.

This clonotype was observed a handful of times. The chain carries TRBV24-1 and TRBJ2-7; D remains ambiguous. The length of the CDR3 is 12 residues. CDR1 and CDR2 from the germline V gene are KGHDR and SFDVKD. V was shortened by 4 bases and J by 1 base, with 4 bases between the two germline ends. The CDR3 coding sequence is TGTGCCACCAGTGACACTTCCTACGAGCAGTACTTC. It translates to CATSDTSYEQYF.

The rearrangement links TRBV7-3 to TRBJ1-1; D ambiguous. Germline V lookup: CDR1 SGHTA, CDR2 FQGTGA. V was trimmed by 4 bases and J by 3 bases, leaving 12 bases between them. The CDR3 is 14 residues long. The CDR3 sequence: CASSSSHGDTEAFF. Written as DNA, the CDR3 is TGTGCCAGCAGCTCCTCGCACGGCGACACTGAAGCTTTCTTT.

This chain joins TRBV13 and TRBJ1-1, with TRBD1 as a possible D gene (5 bases). V was shortened by 2 bases and J by 1 base, with 20 bases between the two germline ends. The CDR3 is made up of 18 amino acids. The V gene's germline CDR1 is PRHDT and CDR2 FYEKMQ (reference sequence). The CDR3 loop is CASSLRWDRDRKNTEAFF. The CDR3, as DNA: TGTGCCAGCAGCTTAAGATGGGACCGGGACCGAAAGAACACTGAAGCTTTCTTT.

The gene calls are TRBV5-6 and TRBJ1-1, with a possible D match to TRBD1 (5 bases). V was pared by 5 bases and J by 5 bases, with 16 bases between. The length of the CDR3 is 14 residues. Germline V gene data show CDR1 as SGHDT and CDR2 as YYEEEE. CDR3 DNA: TGTGCCAGCAGTTTTGTCAGGGAAATGACTGAAGCTTTCTTT. This translates into CASSFVREMTEAFF.

V and J are TRBV7-2 and TRBJ1-2, with 11 bases that match TRBD1. With 3 bases clipped from V and 8 bases from J, the junction kept 8 bases outside the gene matches. Germline assignment: CDR1 SGHTA and CDR2 FQGNSA. The CDR3 is 15 residues long. CDR3: CASSLGTGGSGGYTF. CDR3 sequence (DNA): TGTGCCAGCAGCTTGGGGACAGGGGGATCGGGGGGCTACACCTTC.

The chain joins TRBV9 to TRBJ2-3; D possibly corresponds to TRBD1 (6 bases). Germline V gives CDR1 SGDLS, CDR2 YYNGEE. CDR3 length equals 15 residues. The V and J ends lost 5 bases and 4 bases respectively, with 17 bases between them. CDR3 protein: CASSPSGASPDTQYF. DNA of the CDR3: TGTGCCAGCAGTCCCTCAGGGGCGAGCCCAGATACGCAGTATTTT.

CDR3 DNA sequence: TGTGCCAGCAGCCGTCAAACAGGGATCGGAAACACTGAAGCTTTCTTT. Its translation is CASSRQTGIGNTEAFF. The chain uses TRBV7-9 and TRBJ1-1, with D possibly being TRBD1 (6 bases). Germline V CDR1 and CDR2: SEHNR, FQNEAQ (reference sequence). There are 16 residues in the CDR3. Trimming removed 5 bases at V and 2 bases at J, with 18 bases between.

As for this clonotype: The germline gene is not matched at one end of the junction; a read error may be the cause. The chain combines TRBV7-2 with TRBJ2-1; D uncertain. The V gene's germline CDR1 is SGHTA and CDR2 FQGNSA. This CDR3 has 12 amino acids. This chain's CDR3 is CASGLWDNEQFF. Written as DNA, the CDR3 is TGTGCCAGCGGCTTGTGGGACAATGAGCAGTTCTTC. Combining the CDR3 with reference TRBV7-2 and TRBJ2-1 gives the whole variable domain GAGVSQSPSNKVTEKGKDVELRCDPISGHTALYWYRQSLGQGLEFLIYFQGNSAPDKSGLPSDRFSAERTGGSVSTLTIQRTQQEDSAVYLCASGLWDNEQFFGPGTRLTVL.

This chain joins TRBV10-1 and TRBJ2-7, with TRBD1 matching over 7 bases. J gave up 4 bases and V 6 bases, and 12 bases lay outside the gene matches. This CDR3 is 15 amino acids long. Germline V gene sequence: CDR1 WNHNN, CDR2 SYGVQD (reference sequence). CDR3 sequence: CASREPQGISYEQYF. The CDR3, as DNA: TGCGCCAGCAGGGAACCACAGGGGATCTCGTACGAGCAGTACTTC.

This clonotype has at least ten counts. The chain is built from TRBV11-2 and TRBJ2-3, with a weak D call TRBD2 (5 bases). V was clipped by 0 bases and J by 0 bases, with 13 bases between them. This CDR3 is 17 amino acids long. Germline V gives CDR1 SGHAT, CDR2 FQNNGV. The CDR3 is CASSLDSIGISTDTQYF. CDR3 bases: TGTGCCAGCAGCTTAGACTCTATCGGGATTAGCACAGATACGCAGTATTTT.